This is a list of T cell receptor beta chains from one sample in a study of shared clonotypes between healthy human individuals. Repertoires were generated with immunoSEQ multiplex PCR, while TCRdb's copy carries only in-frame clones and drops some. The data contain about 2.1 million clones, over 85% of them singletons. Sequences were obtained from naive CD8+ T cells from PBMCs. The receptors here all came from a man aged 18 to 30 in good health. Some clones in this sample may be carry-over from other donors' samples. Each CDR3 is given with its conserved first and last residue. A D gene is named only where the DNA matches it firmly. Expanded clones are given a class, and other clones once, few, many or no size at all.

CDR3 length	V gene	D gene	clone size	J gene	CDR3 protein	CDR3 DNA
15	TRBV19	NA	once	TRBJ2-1	CASSWGLADYNEQFF	TGTGCCAGTAGCTGGGGGCTAGCGGACTACAATGAGCAGTTCTTC
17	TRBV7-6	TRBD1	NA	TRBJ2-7	CASSLAPPAGGAYEQYF	TGTGCCAGCAGCTTAGCCCCCCCGGCAGGGGGCGCGTACGAGCAGTACTTC
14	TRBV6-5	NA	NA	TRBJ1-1	CASSNLDGKTEAFF	TGTGCCAGCAGTAACCTCGACGGGAAAACTGAAGCTTTCTTT
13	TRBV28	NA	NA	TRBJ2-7	CASSYGPLYEQYF	TGTGCCAGCAGCTACGGGCCCCTCTACGAGCAGTACTTC
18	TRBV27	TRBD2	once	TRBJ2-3	CASSPTLATSGHTDTQYF	TGTGCCAGCAGTCCCACCCTAGCGACTAGCGGCCACACAGATACGCAGTATTTT
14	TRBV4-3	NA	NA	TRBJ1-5	CASSQRQSNQPQHF	TGCGCCAGCAGCCAACGGCAGAGTAATCAGCCCCAGCATTTT
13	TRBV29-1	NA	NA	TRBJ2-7	CSVSGGRSNEQYF	TGCAGCGTGTCAGGTGGGCGAAGTAACGAGCAGTACTTC
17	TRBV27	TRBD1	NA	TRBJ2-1	CASTSPDRGSSYNEQFF	TGTGCCAGCACCTCCCCCGACAGGGGGAGCTCCTACAATGAGCAGTTCTTC
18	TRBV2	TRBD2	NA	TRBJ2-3	CASSGQGPSGRPTDTQYF	TGTGCCAGCAGCGGACAGGGCCCTAGCGGGAGGCCCACAGATACGCAGTATTTT
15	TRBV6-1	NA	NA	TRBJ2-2	CASRLLHQNTGELFF	TGTGCCAGCAGACTCCTCCATCAGAACACCGGGGAGCTGTTTTTT
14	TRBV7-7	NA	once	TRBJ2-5	CASSLGGGQETQYF	TGTGCCAGCAGCTTAGGGGGTGGCCAAGAGACCCAGTACTTC
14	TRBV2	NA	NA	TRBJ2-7	CASSDRGPLYEQYF	TGTGCCAGCAGTGATCGGGGGCCCCTCTACGAGCAGTACTTC
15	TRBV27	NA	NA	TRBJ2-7	CASSFRLDLGYEQYF	TGTGCCAGCAGTTTTCGTCTGGATCTTGGCTACGAGCAGTACTTC
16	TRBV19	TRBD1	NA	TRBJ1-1	CASRGVLQGADTEAFF	TGTGCCAGTAGGGGAGTTTTACAGGGGGCGGACACTGAAGCTTTCTTT
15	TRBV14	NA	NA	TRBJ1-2	CASSESLGSNYGYTF	TGTGCCAGCAGCGAATCACTAGGGTCGAACTATGGCTACACCTTC
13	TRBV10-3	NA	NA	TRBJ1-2	CATLDRETYGYTF	TGTGCCACTCTGGACAGAGAAACCTATGGCTACACCTTC
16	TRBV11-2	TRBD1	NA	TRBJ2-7	CASSPIRTGDSYEQYF	TGTGCCAGCAGCCCTATTAGGACAGGGGACTCCTACGAGCAGTACTTC
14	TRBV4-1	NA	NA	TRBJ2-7	CASSQGGEIHEQYF	TGCGCCAGCAGCCAGGGGGGCGAGATACACGAGCAGTACTTC
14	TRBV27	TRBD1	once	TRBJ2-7	CASSPRTGRDEQYF	TGTGCCAGCAGTCCCCGGACAGGGCGGGACGAGCAGTACTTC
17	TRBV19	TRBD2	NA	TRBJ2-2	CASTGGERPGNTGELFF	TGTGCCAGTACGGGAGGGGAAAGACCAGGGAACACCGGGGAGCTGTTTTTT
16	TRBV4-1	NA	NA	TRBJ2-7	CASSQDWGAGTYEQYF	TGCGCCAGCAGCCAAGATTGGGGGGCAGGAACCTACGAGCAGTACTTC
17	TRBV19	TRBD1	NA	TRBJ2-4	CASSIPDRGLAKNIQYF	TGTGCCAGTAGTATCCCCGACAGGGGTCTAGCCAAAAACATTCAGTACTTC
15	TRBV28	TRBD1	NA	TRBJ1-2	CASSPQTGVGYGYTF	TGTGCCAGCAGTCCGCAGACAGGGGTTGGCTATGGCTACACCTTC
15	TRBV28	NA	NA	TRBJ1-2	CASSLIFSGNYGYTF	TGTGCCAGCAGTTTAATATTTTCGGGGAACTATGGCTACACCTTC
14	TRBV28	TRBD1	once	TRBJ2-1	CASSPGQGANEQFF	TGTGCCAGCAGCCCCGGACAGGGGGCTAATGAGCAGTTCTTC
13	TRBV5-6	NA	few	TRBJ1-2	CASSPGLSGGYTF	TGTGCCAGCAGCCCGGGACTTTCGGGTGGCTACACCTTC
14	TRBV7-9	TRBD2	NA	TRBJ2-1	CASSGGLAVNEQFF	TGTGCCAGCAGCGGGGGACTAGCGGTAAATGAGCAGTTCTTC
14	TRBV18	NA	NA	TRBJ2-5	CASSLGQSEETQYF	TGTGCCAGCTCACTCGGACAGTCCGAAGAGACCCAGTACTTC
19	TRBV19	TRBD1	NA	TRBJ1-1	CASSPLRAGGKVEDTEAFF	TGTGCCAGTAGTCCTTTAAGGGCAGGGGGCAAGGTCGAGGACACTGAAGCTTTCTTT
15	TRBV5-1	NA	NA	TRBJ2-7	CASSSVEDSNYEQYF	TGCGCCAGCAGCTCAGTAGAAGACAGCAATTACGAGCAGTACTTC
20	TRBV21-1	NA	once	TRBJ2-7	CATRPTKSSGYENWSYEQYF	TGTGCCACCAGACCCACGAAGTCTAGCGGTTATGAGAATTGGTCCTACGAGCAGTACTTC
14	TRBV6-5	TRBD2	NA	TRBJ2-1	CASSPRTSGNEQFF	TGTGCCAGCAGCCCTCGGACTAGCGGCAATGAGCAGTTCTTC
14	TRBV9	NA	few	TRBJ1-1	CASSVVSGYDEAFF	TGTGCCAGCAGCGTGGTTTCTGGGTATGATGAAGCTTTCTTT
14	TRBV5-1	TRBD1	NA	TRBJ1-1	CASSLMTGFAEAFF	TGCGCCAGCAGCTTGATGACAGGGTTCGCTGAAGCTTTCTTT
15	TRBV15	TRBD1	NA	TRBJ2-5	CATSRGTGGLETQYF	TGTGCCACCAGCAGAGGGACAGGGGGCTTGGAGACCCAGTACTTC
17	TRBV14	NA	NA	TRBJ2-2	CASSHRGRLMRTGELFF	TGTGCCAGCAGCCACCGGGGACGATTAATGAGGACCGGGGAGCTGTTTTTT
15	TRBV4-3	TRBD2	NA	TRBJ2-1	CASSQGSGGLNEQFF	TGCGCCAGCAGCCAAGGGTCGGGAGGTCTTAATGAGCAGTTCTTC
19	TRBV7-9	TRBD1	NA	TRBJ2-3	CASTLLDRQGVFFTDTQYF	TGTGCCAGCACCTTACTGGATCGACAGGGGGTTTTTTTCACAGATACGCAGTATTTT
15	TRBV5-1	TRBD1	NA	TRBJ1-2	CASSWSDRGRYGYTF	TGCGCCAGCAGCTGGTCGGACAGGGGGCGATATGGCTACACCTTC
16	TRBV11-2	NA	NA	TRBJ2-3	CASSLGPGTSTDTQYF	TGTGCCAGCAGCTTAGGACCCGGTACTAGCACAGATACGCAGTATTTT
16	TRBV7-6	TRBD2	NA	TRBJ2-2	CASSLEAGEGTGELFF	TGTGCCAGCAGCTTAGAGGCGGGGGAGGGCACCGGGGAGCTGTTTTTT
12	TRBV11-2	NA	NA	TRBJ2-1	CASSLDLDEQFF	TGTGCCAGCAGCTTAGATCTTGATGAGCAGTTCTTC